This is a list of T cell receptor beta chains from one sample in a study of blood T cell repertoires in COVID-19. TCRdb's copy holds only in-frame clones and misses some; the assay was immunoSEQ multiplex PCR. The sample contains some 190,000 clones, 70% to 90% of which appear only once. Source material: peripheral blood. The origin of the receptors is a young man with active or convalescent COVID-19. Both conserved end residues are part of each CDR3. The D gene is left open where the match is weak. Where a row states a size, it is once, few, many or the class of an expanded clone; other rows omit it.

j_call v_call clone_size d_call cdr3_aa cdr3_nt
TRBJ2-1 TRBV20-1 . . CSASRRGLNNEQFF TGCAGTGCTAGTCGGCGGGGGCTGAACAATGAGCAGTTCTTC
TRBJ1-5 TRBV28 few . CASSPDSNQPQHF TGTGCCAGCAGCCCGGACAGTAATCAGCCCCAGCATTTT
TRBJ2-1 TRBV11-3 . . CASSPGQPAYNEQFF TGTGCCAGCAGCCCAGGACAGCCAGCCTACAATGAGCAGTTCTTC
TRBJ2-7 TRBV11-2 . TRBD2 CASSSLAGSYEQYF TGTGCCAGCAGCTCCCTAGCGGGGTCCTACGAGCAGTACTTC
TRBJ2-3 TRBV21-1 few . CASSKGAGGFGTDTQYF TGTGCCAGCAGCAAAGGGGCGGGCGGGTTTGGCACAGATACGCAGTATTTT
TRBJ2-1 TRBV10-3 . TRBD1 CAISVRGQDEQFF TGTGCCATCAGTGTAAGGGGGCAGGATGAGCAGTTCTTC
TRBJ2-3 TRBV3-1/TRBV3-2 . . CASSPLGQGIGTDTQYF TGTGCCAGCAGCCCGCTTGGGCAGGGTATTGGAACAGATACGCAGTATTTT
TRBJ2-1 TRBV9 . TRBD2 CASSAGLAGGNEQFF TGTGCCAGCAGCGCGGGACTAGCGGGAGGAAATGAGCAGTTCTTC
TRBJ1-1 TRBV27 . TRBD1 CASRGQGSISEAFF TGTGCCAGCAGAGGACAGGGGAGTATAAGCGAAGCTTTCTTT
TRBJ1-1 TRBV28 . . CASSPGHPEAFF TGTGCCAGCAGTCCAGGACATCCTGAAGCTTTCTTT
TRBJ2-5 TRBV28 . . CASTQGAQGGETQYF TGTGCCAGCACCCAGGGGGCCCAGGGAGGGGAGACCCAGTACTTC
TRBJ2-7 TRBV27 . . CASSSRARTYEQYF TGTGCCAGCTCATCCAGGGCCCGAACCTACGAGCAGTACTTC
TRBJ2-1 TRBV4-1 . TRBD1 CASSADGTAYNEQFF TGCGCCAGCAGCGCAGACGGGACAGCTTACAATGAGCAGTTCTTC
TRBJ2-7 TRBV6-5 few TRBD2 CASSRGRGSYEQYF TGTGCCAGCAGCCGCGGGAGGGGATCTTACGAGCAGTACTTC
TRBJ1-2 TRBV5-4 . . CASSLGQIYGYTF TGTGCCAGCAGCTTGGGACAGATTTATGGCTACACCTTC
TRBJ1-6 TRBV28 . . CASSIRVSHNSPLHF TGTGCCAGCAGCATACGGGTCTCCCATAATTCACCCCTCCACTTT
TRBJ1-5 TRBV11-1 . . CASSLRLGQPQHF TGTGCCAGCAGCTTACGACTCGGGCAGCCCCAGCATTTT
TRBJ2-4 TRBV5-1 . TRBD1 CASSVTGGAAKNIQYF TGCGCCAGCAGCGTCACAGGGGGCGCGGCCAAAAACATTCAGTACTTC
TRBJ2-2 TRBV19 . TRBD1 CASRNRGTGELFF TGTGCCAGTAGAAACAGGGGCACCGGGGAGCTGTTTTTT
TRBJ2-5 TRBV19 . . CASSIDRGETQYF TGTGCCAGTAGTATAGACCGAGGCGAGACCCAGTACTTC